This T cell receptor beta chain was obtained from a study of early T cells in non-severe SARS-CoV-2 infection. Turning to the study itself: Whole-blood bulk RNA, unsorted, was sequenced, and chains were unpaired.

MiXCR, run by TCRdb on the 5' RACE reads, gives a single entry per CDR3 protein. This table has 48,000 or so distinct CDR3 sequences, around 6.5% appearing once. CDR1 and CDR2 (germline): KGHDR, SFDVKD. This CDR3 spans 15 amino acids. V was clipped by 3 bases and J by 2 bases, with 11 bases between them. This clonotype occurred many times. Sequenced here: whole blood, sampled at baseline. The chain has TRBV24-1 and TRBJ2-3; the D gene could be TRBD1 or TRBD2 (5 bases each). The source of this sequence is an adult who was a healthcare worker with PCR-confirmed SARS-CoV-2 infection or an uninfected control (not recorded which). The CDR3 protein is CATSDSGGVTDTQYF. CDR3 coding DNA: TGTGCCACCAGTGATAGTGGGGGAGTCACAGATACGCAGTATTTT.